These 7 T cell receptor beta chains were sequenced from one sample in a study of CXCR3-negative and CXCR3-positive naive CD8 T cells. The TRB libraries of cDNA were built by UMI-labeled 5' RACE. TCRdb reprocessed the 5' RACE reads; each CDR3 protein has one entry and no DNA is given. Its clone listing holds thousands of distinct CDR3 sequences. Sequenced sample: naive CXCR3- CD8+ T cells from blood. Noted subset: CD45RO-CCR7+CD27+CD95- naive CD8+ T cells lacking CXCR3 (TNR3-). Every receptor here comes from a human donor in good health. Some clones in this sample may be carry-over from other donors' samples.

CDR3 residues: CASSLSGGNTEAFF. The V call is TRBV27, the J call TRBJ1-1; TCRdb gives TRBD1 as the D gene, but with no DNA this cannot be confirmed. The CDR3 extends over 14 amino acids. Germline V gene data show CDR1 as MNHEY and CDR2 as SMNVEV (reference sequence).

Considering frequency, this clonotype is medium-sized. CDR3 in amino acids: CSARVTGGVYNEQFF. The chain employs TRBV20-1 and TRBJ2-1; the TRBD2 assignment by TCRdb is unverifiable without DNA. The CDR3 spans 15 residues. Germline V CDR1 and CDR2: DFQATT, SNEGSKA (reference sequence).

This clonotype is labeled medium-sized based on frequency. The J gene is TRBJ1-1, the V gene TRBV12-3 or TRBV12-4. The CDR3 runs 15 residues. CDR3 sequence: CASSREEGMNTEAFF.

In terms of frequency, this clonotype is medium-sized. The chain links TRBV7-8 to TRBJ1-2; lacking DNA, the TRBD1 call made by TCRdb goes unchecked. Germline CDR1 SGHVS, CDR2 FQNEAQ. The CDR3 spans 14 residues. The CDR3 sequence is CASSAPGTDYGYTF. The variable domain in full, with the rest retrieved from reference TRBV7-8 and TRBJ1-2, is GAGVSQSPRYKVAKRGQDVALRCDPISGHVSLFWYQQALGQGPEFLTYFQNEAQLDKSGLPSDRFFAERPEGSVSTLKIQRTQQEDSAVYLCASSAPGTDYGYTFGSGTRLTVV.

Considering frequency, this clonotype is medium-sized. The gene calls are TRBV4-2 and TRBJ2-2; TCRdb designates TRBD2, a call that cannot be tested without DNA. CDR3 length: 18 amino acids. Germline V gives CDR1 LGHNA, CDR2 YNFKEQ. CDR3 protein: CASSQEGLAGDDAGELFF.

The chain links TRBV20-1 to TRBJ2-2. This CDR3 has 12 amino acids. Germline V lookup: CDR1 DFQATT, CDR2 SNEGSKA (reference sequence). CDR3 amino acids: CSAGANTGELFF.

The chain employs TRBV9 and TRBJ2-7; TCRdb reports TRBD2, a call that lacks DNA to check it against. Germline-derived CDR1 and CDR2 are SGDLS and YYNGEE. The CDR3 runs 14 residues. CDR3 sequence: CASSGPSGTYEQYF.